The clone carrying this T cell receptor (beta chain) occurred many times. The antigen remains undetermined. Germline lookup yields CDR1 MNHEY and CDR2 SMNVEV (reference sequence). This CDR3 is 14 amino acids long. The germline V and J ends were trimmed by 4 bases and 0 bases, with 9 bases remaining between them. These data originate in a study of regulatory T cells in long-lasting Graves disease. Time point given: newly diagnosed GD, antithyroid drugs for less than 3 months. There was RNA extracted from PBMCs, and the TCR library was made from it. Arm-PCR with iRepertoire HTBI primers amplified the CDR3 regions for these TCR beta libraries. TCRdb re-called the multiplex PCR reads through MiXCR, storing one row per CDR3 protein. The sample gives hundreds of thousands of distinct CDR3 sequences, roughly 12% of which show up once; under 10% is in the top ten. Study results and caveats: Those with persistent Graves' had less TCR diversity than newly diagnosed patients. TRBV28, TRBJ1-2 and TRBJ2-5 were favored in persistent disease.

The data also belong to a second study, concerning T cells in Graves' hyperthyroidism and ophthalmopathy. From that second work: Most clonotypes expanded in the thyroid (above 0.001) were also present in blood.

The specimen comprised peripheral blood mononuclear cells (PBMCs), sampled at new diagnosis, from a patient treated with antithyroid drugs. The rearrangement links TRBV27 to TRBJ1-2; D unresolved. The sequence came from a man aged 30 to 39 with Graves disease. This CDR3 reads CASSSREANYGYTF. CDR3 sequence (DNA): TGTGCCAGCAGTTCGCGGGAGGCTAACTATGGCTACACCTTC.